This T cell receptor beta chain was documented in a study of blood T cell repertoires in COVID-19. Whole-study context: Some COVID-19 samples were acute and others convalescent; all came from the United States, Italy and Spain.

The V segment lost 4 bases and the J segment 2 bases; nucleotides outside the gene matches: 9. This CDR3 region has 16 residues. In germline, CDR1 is SGHRS, CDR2 YFSETQ. In the original analysis: Quantification of nucleated cells was approximated via reference gene primer amplification. Generated by immunoSEQ multiplex PCR, the TCRdb table keeps only in-frame clones and is missing some. The DNA was the basis for D and trimming; V, J and clone size are from that table. The repertoire includes roughly 220,000 clones, more than 65% of them detected once, and around 1.5% sits in the top ten. The chain recombines TRBV5-1 with TRBJ2-3; 8 bases fit TRBD2. The sequence derives from a middle-aged woman who had recovered from COVID-19. The sequencing input was peripheral blood. The CDR3 reads CASSPNSGELTDTQYF. Here the CDR3 DNA reads TGCGCCAGCAGCCCAAATAGCGGGGAGCTCACAGATACGCAGTATTTT.